Listed below are T cell receptor beta chains from one sample, sequenced in a study of blood T cell repertoires in COVID-19. The table came from immunoSEQ multiplex PCR; TCRdb's copy has only in-frame clones and leaves some out. The sample carries 300,000 to 400,000 clones, approximately 83% recorded once. Sequencing used PBMCs or T cells enriched from blood (not recorded which). The receptors shown here come from a woman in her 40s with acute COVID-19. CDR3s include the opening cysteine and the closing phenylalanine or tryptophan. A D gene is named only where the DNA matches it firmly. Some rows mark clone size as missing; the rest say once, few, many or name a class of expanded clone.

d_call j_call clone_size v_call cdr3_aa cdr3_nt
- TRBJ2-2 - TRBV11-2 CASSFIGREWGTGELFF TGTGCCAGCAGCTTTATTGGCCGGGAGTGGGGCACCGGGGAGCTGTTTTTT
TRBD1 TRBJ2-5 once TRBV4-3 CASSEGQGKGETQYF TGCGCCAGCAGCGAGGGACAGGGGAAGGGGGAGACCCAGTACTTC
- TRBJ2-2 - TRBV5-4 CASSPFVGRGTGELFF TGTGCCAGCAGCCCGTTCGTGGGGCGGGGCACCGGGGAGCTGTTTTTT
TRBD1 TRBJ2-2 - TRBV11-2 CASSLETGAGELFF TGTGCCAGCAGCTTAGAAACAGGGGCCGGGGAGCTGTTTTTT
- TRBJ2-3 - TRBV6-6 CASSYGKRDTQYF TGTGCCAGCAGTTACGGCAAGCGGGATACGCAGTATTTT
TRBD2 TRBJ2-1 - TRBV7-2 CASRLSAGAENEQFF TGTGCCAGCAGACTAAGTGCGGGAGCAGAGAATGAGCAGTTCTTC
- TRBJ2-3 - TRBV9 CASSVSAARRTDTQYF TGTGCCAGCAGCGTTTCAGCGGCCCGCCGCACAGATACGCAGTATTTT
- TRBJ1-6 - TRBV7-3 CASSQNGGGNSPLHF TGTGCCAGCAGCCAGAATGGGGGGGGAAATTCACCCCTCCACTTT
- TRBJ1-3 - TRBV7-9 CASSLDYPQGTHSGNTIYF TGTGCCAGCAGCTTAGACTACCCCCAGGGGACGCACTCTGGAAACACCATATATTTT
- TRBJ1-3 - TRBV9 CASSVGGVSGNTIYF TGTGCCAGCAGCGTAGGGGGGGTTTCTGGAAACACCATATATTTT
- TRBJ2-5 - TRBV4-3 CASSQDRGTQYF TGCGCCAGCAGCCAAGATAGAGGGACCCAGTACTTC
- TRBJ2-5 few TRBV7-9 CASSVTGIGGQETQYF TGTGCCAGCAGCGTGACAGGGATCGGAGGGCAAGAGACCCAGTACTTC
TRBD1 TRBJ2-4 - TRBV6-5 CASTGQGTNIQYF TGTGCCAGCACCGGACAGGGAACAAACATTCAGTACTTC
- TRBJ1-2 - TRBV2 CASSESGAGRRDYGYTF TGTGCCAGCAGTGAATCAGGGGCAGGGCGGCGGGACTATGGCTACACCTTC
- TRBJ2-5 - TRBV9 CASTLGLHSRQETQYF TGTGCCAGCACCTTAGGCCTACACAGTAGACAAGAGACCCAGTACTTC
TRBD1 TRBJ1-6 - TRBV4-2 CASSLSEQGGNSPLHF TGTGCCAGCAGCTTGTCCGAACAGGGGGGTAATTCACCCCTCCACTTT
- TRBJ1-2 - TRBV28 CASGGAFYGYTF TGTGCCAGCGGCGGGGCCTTCTATGGCTACACCTTC
- TRBJ2-7 - TRBV12-3/TRBV12-4 CASSPSVSEQYF TGTGCCAGCAGCCCTTCGGTGTCCGAGCAGTACTTC
TRBD1 TRBJ1-2 - TRBV19 CASTHLGQGKTNYGYTF TGTGCCAGTACCCACCTAGGACAGGGGAAGACAAACTATGGCTACACCTTC
- TRBJ2-1 - TRBV27 CASSSTSGGAQFF TGTGCCAGCAGTTCAACCTCCGGAGGTGCGCAGTTCTTC
- TRBJ1-5 - TRBV4-2 CASSQDDSDNQPQHF TGTGCCAGCAGCCAAGATGACAGTGACAATCAGCCCCAGCATTTT
- TRBJ1-2 - TRBV7-2 CASSSAGNYGYTF TGTGCCAGCAGCTCAGCCGGGAACTATGGCTACACCTTC
- TRBJ1-2 few TRBV7-2 CASSLVGQKIYGYTF TGTGCCAGCAGCTTGGTAGGACAAAAGATCTATGGCTACACCTTC
TRBD2 TRBJ2-3 - TRBV24-1 CATSSTESPGGVTQYF TGTGCCACCAGTTCTACTGAATCCCCGGGGGGGGTTACGCAGTATTTT
TRBD1 TRBJ2-5 - TRBV7-9 CASSLNPGQGAPDQYF TGTGCCAGCAGCTTAAATCCAGGTCAGGGGGCCCCAGACCAGTACTTC
- TRBJ1-6 few TRBV3-1/TRBV3-2 CASSQGGFSYNSPLHF TGTGCCAGCAGCCAAGGGGGCTTCTCCTATAATTCACCCCTCCACTTT
TRBD1 TRBJ1-1 many TRBV20-1 CSASLPSGQDAEAFF TGCAGTGCTAGTCTTCCCTCCGGACAGGACGCTGAAGCTTTCTTT
TRBD2 TRBJ2-1 - TRBV3-1/TRBV3-2 CASSHAGGAHNEQFF TGTGCCAGCAGCCACGCGGGAGGGGCCCACAATGAGCAGTTCTTC
- TRBJ1-3 - TRBV6-5 CASCLRSGNTIYF TGTGCCAGCTGCCTACGGTCGGGAAACACCATATATTTT
- TRBJ1-4 - TRBV5-1 CASSLDGVTNEKLFF TGCGCCAGCAGCTTGGACGGGGTAACTAATGAAAAACTGTTTTTT
TRBD1 TRBJ1-2 - TRBV5-1 CASSPDRDGYTF TGCGCCAGCAGCCCGGACAGGGATGGCTACACCTTC
- TRBJ1-1 - TRBV7-2 CASTRGPLNTEAFF TGTGCCAGCACCCGTGGGCCTTTGAACACTGAAGCTTTCTTT
- TRBJ1-2 - TRBV6-5 CASRSGIYGYTF TGTGCCAGCAGGTCAGGGATATATGGCTACACCTTC
- TRBJ1-6 - TRBV3-1/TRBV3-2 CASSFRLGGGRNSPLHF TGTGCCAGCAGCTTCCGGTTGGGCGGGGGAAGAAATTCACCCCTCCACTTT
TRBD2 TRBJ2-7 once TRBV7-2 CASSTGLAGLDEQYF TGTGCCAGCAGCACTGGACTAGCGGGATTAGACGAGCAGTACTTC
TRBD1 TRBJ2-5 - TRBV7-8 CASSLTGISETQYF TGTGCCAGCAGCTTGACAGGGATTTCGGAGACCCAGTACTTC
TRBD1 TRBJ1-6 - TRBV2 CASSRDRGMESPLHF TGTGCCAGCAGTCGGGACAGGGGGATGGAGTCACCCCTCCACTTT
TRBD1 TRBJ1-1 - TRBV4-2 CASSQAQGQGKLNTEAFF TGTGCCAGCAGCCAAGCTCAGGGACAGGGTAAGCTCAACACTGAAGCTTTCTTT
- TRBJ2-5 - TRBV5-6 CASSFSGFGEETQYF TGTGCCAGCAGCTTCTCTGGATTCGGGGAAGAGACCCAGTACTTC
- TRBJ1-1 - TRBV3-1/TRBV3-2 CASSLRGTEAFF TGTGCCAGCAGCCTCCGGGGGACTGAAGCTTTCTTT
- TRBJ1-3 - TRBV28 CASSFPSGSGNTIYF TGTGCCAGCAGTTTCCCCTCAGGGTCTGGAAACACCATATATTTT
TRBD1 TRBJ1-1 - TRBV6-2/TRBV6-3 CASSRERQGATEAFF TGTGCCAGCAGTAGAGAACGACAGGGGGCAACTGAAGCTTTCTTT
TRBD1 TRBJ1-1 - TRBV3-1/TRBV3-2 CASSQDPRGQQAFF TGTGCCAGCAGCCAAGATCCTCGGGGACAGCAAGCTTTCTTT
- TRBJ1-1 - TRBV6-5 CASYGPQGRDTEAFF TGTGCCAGCTACGGCCCCCAGGGGAGGGACACTGAAGCTTTCTTT
- TRBJ1-3 - TRBV7-9 CASKNPGQGYSGNTIYF TGTGCCAGCAAGAATCCGGGACAAGGGTACTCTGGAAACACCATATATTTT
TRBD1 TRBJ2-7 - TRBV24-1 CATSDSSLDRGQAYEQYF TGTGCCACCAGTGACTCCTCCCTGGACAGGGGGCAGGCCTACGAGCAGTACTTC
TRBD2 TRBJ2-7 - TRBV6-5 CASSFSPTSGSYEQYF TGTGCCAGCAGTTTTTCCCCTACTAGCGGTTCCTACGAGCAGTACTTC
- TRBJ2-5 - TRBV12-3/TRBV12-4 CASSGVQETQYF TGTGCCAGCAGCGGGGTACAAGAGACCCAGTACTTC
- TRBJ1-5 - TRBV15 CATSRERRSVLRGQPQHF TGTGCCACCAGCAGAGAAAGACGGTCTGTACTGAGAGGGCAGCCCCAGCATTTT
- TRBJ2-1 once TRBV5-4 CASSRGQAEGEQFF TGTGCCAGCAGCCGCGGACAGGCGGAGGGTGAGCAGTTCTTC
TRBD2 TRBJ2-7 - TRBV18 CASSGLDDSYEQYF TGTGCCAGCTCGGGACTAGATGACTCCTACGAGCAGTACTTC
- TRBJ2-3 - TRBV21-1 CASTPGTGPDTQYF TGTGCCAGCACCCCCGGGACAGGGCCCGATACGCAGTATTTT
TRBD1 TRBJ2-2 once TRBV9 CASSGRTGSNTGELFF TGTGCCAGCAGCGGGAGGACAGGTTCGAACACCGGGGAGCTGTTTTTT
- TRBJ1-5 - TRBV19 CASMRNSNQPQHF TGTGCCAGTATGCGAAATAGCAATCAGCCCCAGCATTTT